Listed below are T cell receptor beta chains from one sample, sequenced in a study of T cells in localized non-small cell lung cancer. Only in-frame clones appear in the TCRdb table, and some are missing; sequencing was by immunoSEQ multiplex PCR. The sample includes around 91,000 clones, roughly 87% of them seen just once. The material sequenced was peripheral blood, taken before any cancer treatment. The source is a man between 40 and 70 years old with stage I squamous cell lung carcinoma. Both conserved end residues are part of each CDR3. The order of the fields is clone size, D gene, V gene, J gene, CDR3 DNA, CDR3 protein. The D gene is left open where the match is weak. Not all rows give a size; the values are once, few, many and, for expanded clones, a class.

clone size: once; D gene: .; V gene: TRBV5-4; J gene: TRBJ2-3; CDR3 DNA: TGTGCCAGCAGCACCCCAGGCACAGATACGCAGTATTTT; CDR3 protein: CASSTPGTDTQYF
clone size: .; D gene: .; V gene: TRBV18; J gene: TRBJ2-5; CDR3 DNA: TGTGCCAGCTCAGCGGGGTCCTCCCAAGAGACCCAGTACTTC; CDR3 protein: CASSAGSSQETQYF
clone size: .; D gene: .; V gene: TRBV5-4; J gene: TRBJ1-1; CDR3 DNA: TGTGCCAGCAGCTTGCCCACGGCGGAAGCTTTCTTT; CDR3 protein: CASSLPTAEAFF
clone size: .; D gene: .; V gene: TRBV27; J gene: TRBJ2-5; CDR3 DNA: TGTGCCAGCAGTTTATCGGGGAAAGGGAAGGAGACCCAGTACTTC; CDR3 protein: CASSLSGKGKETQYF
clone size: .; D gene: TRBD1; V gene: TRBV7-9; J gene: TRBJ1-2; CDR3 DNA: TGTGCCAGCAGCTATTTCACAGGGGGCAGGGACACCTTC; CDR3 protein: CASSYFTGGRDTF
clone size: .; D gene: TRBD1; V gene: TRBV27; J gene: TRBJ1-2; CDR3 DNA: TGTGCCAGCAGAGGGACAGGAGGGCGATCTGGCTACACCTTC; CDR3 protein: CASRGTGGRSGYTF
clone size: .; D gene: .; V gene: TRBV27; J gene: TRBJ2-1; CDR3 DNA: TGTGCCAGCAGTACTTACTCCTACAATGAGCAGTTCTTC; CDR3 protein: CASSTYSYNEQFF
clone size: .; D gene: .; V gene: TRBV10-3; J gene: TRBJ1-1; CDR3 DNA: TGTGCCATCAGTGAGACGGATACCTACACTGAAGCTTTCTTT; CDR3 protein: CAISETDTYTEAFF
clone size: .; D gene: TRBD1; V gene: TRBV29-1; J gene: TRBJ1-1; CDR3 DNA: TGCAGCGTCACACGGACAGGGTCTGAAGCTTTCTTT; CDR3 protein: CSVTRTGSEAFF
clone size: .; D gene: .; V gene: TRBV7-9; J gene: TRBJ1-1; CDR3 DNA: TGTGCCAGCAGCTTGTCAGGGAGTCGGAACACTGAAGCTTTCTTT; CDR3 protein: CASSLSGSRNTEAFF
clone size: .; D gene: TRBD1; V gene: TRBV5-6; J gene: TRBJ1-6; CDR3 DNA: TGTGCCAGCAGCACGGACAGGGCTAATTCACCCCTCCACTTT; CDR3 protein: CASSTDRANSPLHF
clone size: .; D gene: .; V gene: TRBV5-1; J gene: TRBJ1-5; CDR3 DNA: TGCGCCAGCAGCTTGGAAGGCAGAAGCAATCAGCCCCAGCATTTT; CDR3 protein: CASSLEGRSNQPQHF
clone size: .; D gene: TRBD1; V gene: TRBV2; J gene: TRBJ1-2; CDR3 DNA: TGTGCCAGCAGTGATGGGGGGACAGGCTTCCCGGACTTC; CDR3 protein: CASSDGGTGFPDF
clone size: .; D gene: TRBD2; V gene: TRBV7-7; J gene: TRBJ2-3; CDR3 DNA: TGTGCCAGCAGCTTAGGCGGGGGGCGGTACGATACGCAGTATTTT; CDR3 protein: CASSLGGGRYDTQYF
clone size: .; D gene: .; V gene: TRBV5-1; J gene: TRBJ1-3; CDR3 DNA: TGCGCCAGCAGCTTGGTTGGTCCCAGCTCTGGAAACACCATATATTTT; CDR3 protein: CASSLVGPSSGNTIYF
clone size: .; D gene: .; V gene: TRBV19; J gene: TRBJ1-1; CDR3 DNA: TGTGCCAGTAGCAACCAGGGTCTCACTGAAGCTTTCTTT; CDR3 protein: CASSNQGLTEAFF
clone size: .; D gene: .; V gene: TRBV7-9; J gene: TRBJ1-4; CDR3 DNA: TGTGCCAGCAGCCCGGGGGGTCTCCCTAATGAAAAACTGTTTTTT; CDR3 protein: CASSPGGLPNEKLFF
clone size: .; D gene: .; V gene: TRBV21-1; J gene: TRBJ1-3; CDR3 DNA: TGTGCCAGCAGCGCCAGACATATAGGGAACACCATATATTTT; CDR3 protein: CASSARHIGNTIYF
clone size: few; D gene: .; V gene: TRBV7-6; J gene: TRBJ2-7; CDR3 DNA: TGTGCCAGCAGCCGACACCAAAAAGGGGACGAGCAGTACTTC; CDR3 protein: CASSRHQKGDEQYF
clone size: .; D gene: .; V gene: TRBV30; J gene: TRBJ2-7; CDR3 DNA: TGTGCCTGGAGTGTTTCAGCCTACGAGCAGTACTTC; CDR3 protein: CAWSVSAYEQYF
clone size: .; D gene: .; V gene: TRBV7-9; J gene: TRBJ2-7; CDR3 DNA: TGTGCCAGCAGAGCTTACGGAGGGTCGGAGGAGCAGTACTTC; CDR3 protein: CASRAYGGSEEQYF
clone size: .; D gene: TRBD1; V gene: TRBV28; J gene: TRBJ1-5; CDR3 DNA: TGTGCCAGCAGTTTATATGGCAGGGGGGAGAAACAGCCCCAGCATTTT; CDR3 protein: CASSLYGRGEKQPQHF
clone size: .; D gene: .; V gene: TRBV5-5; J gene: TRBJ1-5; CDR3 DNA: TGTGCCAGCAGCTTGGCCGTGAGCCTCGGGCAGCCCCAGCATTTT; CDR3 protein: CASSLAVSLGQPQHF
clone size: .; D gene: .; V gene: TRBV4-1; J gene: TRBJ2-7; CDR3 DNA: TGCGCCAGCAGCCAAGAGAAGCAGGGATACGACGAGCAGTACTTC; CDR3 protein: CASSQEKQGYDEQYF
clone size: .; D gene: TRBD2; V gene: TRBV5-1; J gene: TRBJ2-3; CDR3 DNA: TGCGCCAGCAGCTCCGGGAGGCAGTCGGGAGATACGCAGTATTTT; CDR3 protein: CASSSGRQSGDTQYF
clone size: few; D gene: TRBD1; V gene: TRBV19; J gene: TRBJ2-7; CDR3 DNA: TGTGCCAGTAGTAGGGCCGCCGGACAGGGGGCCTACGAGCAGTACTTC; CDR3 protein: CASSRAAGQGAYEQYF
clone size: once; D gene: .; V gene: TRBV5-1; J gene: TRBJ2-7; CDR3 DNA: TGCGCCAGCAGCGGAGGGGCGTACGAGCAGTACTTC; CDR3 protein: CASSGGAYEQYF
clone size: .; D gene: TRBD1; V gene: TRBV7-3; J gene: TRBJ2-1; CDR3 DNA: TGTGCCAGCAGCTTAACTGGGGACAGGGCATTCGATGAGCAGTTCTTC; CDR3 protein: CASSLTGDRAFDEQFF
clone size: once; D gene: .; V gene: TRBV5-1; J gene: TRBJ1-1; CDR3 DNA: TGCGCCAGCAGCTTGTCCGCGGGGAGAGACACTGAAGCTTTCTTT; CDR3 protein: CASSLSAGRDTEAFF
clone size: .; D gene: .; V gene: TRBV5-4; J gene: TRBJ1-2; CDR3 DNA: TGTGCCAGCAGCTTGGCCGGCGTGGGATCCGGCTATGGCTACACCTTC; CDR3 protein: CASSLAGVGSGYGYTF
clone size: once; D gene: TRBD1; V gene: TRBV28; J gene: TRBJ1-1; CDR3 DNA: TGTGCCAGCAGTTTATCCCGTACAGGGGCTGAAGCTTTCTTT; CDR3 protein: CASSLSRTGAEAFF
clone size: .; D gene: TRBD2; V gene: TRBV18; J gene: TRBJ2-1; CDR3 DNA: TGTGCCAGCTCACCTCTTAGCGGGGACTCCTACAATGAGCAGTTCTTC; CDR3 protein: CASSPLSGDSYNEQFF
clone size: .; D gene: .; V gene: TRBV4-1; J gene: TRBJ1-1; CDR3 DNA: TGCGCCAGCAGCCAAGACTCCCAGGTGGGACGGGAAGCTTTCTTT; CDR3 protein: CASSQDSQVGREAFF
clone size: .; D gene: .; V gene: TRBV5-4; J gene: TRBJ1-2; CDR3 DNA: TGTGCCAGCAGTCTGTTGGACTCAAACTATGGCTACACCTTC; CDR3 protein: CASSLLDSNYGYTF
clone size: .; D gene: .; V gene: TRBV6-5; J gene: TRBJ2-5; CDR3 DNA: TGTGCCAGCAGTTCGCTATACCGGGACACCGGGACCCAGTACTTC; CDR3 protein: CASSSLYRDTGTQYF
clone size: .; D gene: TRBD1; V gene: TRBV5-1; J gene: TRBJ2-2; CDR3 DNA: TGCGCCAGCAGCTCAAACAGGGGTACCGGGGAGCTGTTTTTT; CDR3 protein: CASSSNRGTGELFF
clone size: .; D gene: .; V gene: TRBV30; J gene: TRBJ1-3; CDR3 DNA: TGTGCCGGGCGGGCTGGAAACACCATATATTTT; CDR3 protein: CAGRAGNTIYF
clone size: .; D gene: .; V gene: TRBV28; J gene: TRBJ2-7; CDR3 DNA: TGTGCCAGCAGTTGGGCTGGACAGAGCTACGAGCAGTACTTC; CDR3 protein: CASSWAGQSYEQYF
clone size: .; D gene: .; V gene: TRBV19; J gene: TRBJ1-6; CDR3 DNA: TGTGCCAGTAGTATTGGGGGTATCAATAATTCACCCCTCCACTTT; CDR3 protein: CASSIGGINNSPLHF
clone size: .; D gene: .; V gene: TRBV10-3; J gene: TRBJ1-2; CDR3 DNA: TGTGCCATCAGTGACGCCCCACCGGACTATGGCTACACCTTC; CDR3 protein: CAISDAPPDYGYTF
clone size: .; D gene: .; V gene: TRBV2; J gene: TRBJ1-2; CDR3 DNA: TGTGCCAGCAGAGGTGACAGATCCTATGGCTACACCTTC; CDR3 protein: CASRGDRSYGYTF
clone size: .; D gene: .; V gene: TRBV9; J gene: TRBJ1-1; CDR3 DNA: TGTGCCAGCAGCGTATTCCGGTCAGGGGACACTGAAGCTTTCTTT; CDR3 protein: CASSVFRSGDTEAFF
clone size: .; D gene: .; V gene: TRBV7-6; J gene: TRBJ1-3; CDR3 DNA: TGTGCCAGCAGCCTACTTGGAAACACCATATATTTT; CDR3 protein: CASSLLGNTIYF
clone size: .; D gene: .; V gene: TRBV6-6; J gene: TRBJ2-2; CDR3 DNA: TGTGCCAGCAGTTCCGGGGCTTTCGGGGAGCTGTTTTTT; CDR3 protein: CASSSGAFGELFF
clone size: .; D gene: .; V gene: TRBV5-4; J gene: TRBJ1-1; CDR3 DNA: TGTGCCAGCAGCTTTTACAGGGCTACTGAAGCTTTCTTT; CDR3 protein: CASSFYRATEAFF
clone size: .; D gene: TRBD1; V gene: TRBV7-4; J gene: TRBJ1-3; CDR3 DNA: TGTGCCAGCAGCTTCGGGCTCTCTCGACAGGGGGCCTTGAACACCATATATTTT; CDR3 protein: CASSFGLSRQGALNTIYF
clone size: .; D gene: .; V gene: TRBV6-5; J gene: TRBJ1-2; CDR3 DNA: TGTGCCAGCAGTTATGCGGCCAGGGACTATGGCTACACCTTC; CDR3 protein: CASSYAARDYGYTF
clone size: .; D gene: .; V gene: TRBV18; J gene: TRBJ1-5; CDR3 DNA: TGTGCCAGCTCACATAGCAATCAGCCCCAGCATTTT; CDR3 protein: CASSHSNQPQHF
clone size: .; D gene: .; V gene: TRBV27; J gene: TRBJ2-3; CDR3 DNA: TGTGCCAGCAGTTATAGCAGGGGAGAGAGCACAGATACGCAGTATTTT; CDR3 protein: CASSYSRGESTDTQYF
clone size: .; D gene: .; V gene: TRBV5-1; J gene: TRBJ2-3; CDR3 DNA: TGCGCCAGCAGCTTGCCCCGGACACCGGGGGTCGATACGCAGTATTTT; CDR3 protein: CASSLPRTPGVDTQYF